A single sample gave rise to the 3 T cell receptor beta chains below, sequenced in a study of T cell repertoires in cytomegalovirus infection. TCRdb itself ran the reads through MiXCR, one entry per CDR3 protein. Of 200,000 to 300,000 distinct CDR3 sequences listed, around an eighth were seen once; the top ten hold 1.5% to 2%. Input material: PBMCs. These TCRs come from a human donor in good health (CMV status not recorded). Some clones in this sample may be carry-over from other donors' samples.

This clonotype appeared many times. The J gene is TRBJ2-3, the V gene TRBV28, with TRBD2 identical over 11 bases. V shed 6 bases, J shed 5 bases, and the junction held 13 bases outside the gene matches. Germline V gene lookup returns CDR1 MDHEN and CDR2 SYDVKM. The CDR3 extends over 17 amino acids. In nucleotides, the CDR3 is TGTGCCAGCAGCAGACTAGCGGGGAGTCACTTGGGAGATACGCAGTATTTT. It codes for CASSRLAGSHLGDTQYF.

This clonotype was seen many times. This chain joins TRBV7-9 and TRBJ1-2; D is undetermined. Trimming took off 5 bases at V and 6 bases at J, with 7 bases between the two ends. CDR3 size: 11 residues. CDR1 and CDR2 (germline): SEHNR, FQNEAQ (reference sequence). Here the CDR3 reads CASSPADGYTF. The CDR3 DNA is TGTGCCAGCAGCCCCGCGGATGGCTACACCTTC. Complete variable domain (other parts from reference TRBV7-9 and TRBJ1-2): DTGVSQNPRHKITKRGQNVTFRCDPISEHNRLYWYRQTLGQGPEFLTYFQNEAQLEKSRLLSDRFSAERPKGSFSTLEIQRTEQGDSAMYLCASSPADGYTFGSGTRLTVV.

This clonotype has more than one count but fewer than ten. The chain couples TRBV6-4 to TRBJ2-3, with 11 bases aligning to TRBD2. CDR1 MRHNA and CDR2 SNTAGT come from the germline V gene. V was pared by 6 bases and J by 4 bases, with 6 bases of the junction left unmatched. This CDR3 spans 15 amino acids. CDR3 DNA: TGTGCCAGCAGAGGGCTAGCGGGAGGAGCAGATACGCAGTATTTT. Translated, it gives CASRGLAGGADTQYF.